Following are 32 T cell receptor beta chains from one sample sequenced in a study of CD8 T cells in Susac syndrome. A quantity of about 0.5 to 1 ug RNA underwent reverse transcription using random hexamers. Each CDR3 protein gets one entry after TCRdb re-called the immunoSEQ multiplex PCR reads with MiXCR. Of under 95,000 distinct CDR3 sequences listed, around 95% are singletons. Sequencing was done on a sample of CD8+ T cells from PBMCs. Every receptor here comes from a human donor with Susac syndrome.

This chain uses TRBV2 with TRBJ1-1, with D possibly TRBD1 on 6 matching bases. Germline V CDR1 and CDR2: SNHLY, FYNNEI. V lost 7 bases to trimming and J lost 3 bases, with 12 bases between them. The CDR3 sequence is 13 residues long. The CDR3: CASMGQGDTEAFF. For the CDR3, the DNA is TGTGCCAGCATGGGACAAGGAGACACTGAAGCTTTCTTT.

This clonotype was picked up one time. The chain links TRBV2 to TRBJ1-5; TRBD1 is a possible D gene (6 bases). Germline-derived CDR1 and CDR2 are SNHLY and FYNNEI. Trimming removed 7 bases at V and 0 bases at J, with 13 bases between. There are 15 residues in the CDR3. DNA of the CDR3: TGTGCCAGCAAGTGGGACACCGGTAGCAATCAGCCCCAGCATTTT. Protein: CASKWDTGSNQPQHF.

V and J are TRBV4-1 and TRBJ2-1, with 13 bases that match TRBD2. The junction had 7 bases not matched to a gene; V was cut back by 1 base and J by 7 bases. This CDR3 contains 17 residues. Germline lookup yields CDR1 MGHRA and CDR2 YSYEKL. The CDR3 DNA sequence: TGCGCCAGCAGCCAAGGCTTACTAGCGGGAGGGTGGAATGAGCAGTTCTTC. Amino acid sequence: CASSQGLLAGGWNEQFF.

This chain connects TRBV7-2 to TRBJ1-1; possible D gene TRBD1, 5 bases. The CDR3 covers 14 residues. The germline V gene has CDR1 SGHTA and CDR2 FQGNSA. V lost 2 bases to trimming and J lost 4 bases, with 11 bases between them. CDR3 bases: TGTGCCAGCAGCTTAAGGTTTGGGGGCACTGAAGCTTTCTTT. It translates to CASSLRFGGTEAFF.

The chain carries TRBV4-2 and TRBJ1-1, with D perhaps matching TRBD1 (6 bases). The CDR3 has 17 amino acids. Germline lookup yields CDR1 LGHNA and CDR2 YNFKEQ. The V end lost 0 bases, the J end lost 0 bases, and 14 bases lay between the germline ends. CDR3 DNA sequence: TGTGCCAGCAGCCAAGAACCCATAGGGGGGATGAACACTGAAGCTTTCTTT. This codes for CASSQEPIGGMNTEAFF.

The V gene is TRBV4-2, the J gene TRBJ2-1; TRBD1 matches 9 bases. Germline-derived CDR1 and CDR2 are LGHNA and YNFKEQ. Germline trimming cut 4 bases from V and 8 bases from J; bases unmatched to any gene: 15. This CDR3 region has 17 residues. CDR3 in amino acids: CASSRPGTGLGGDEQFF. For the CDR3, the DNA is TGTGCCAGCAGCCGTCCCGGGACAGGGCTGGGAGGCGATGAGCAGTTCTTC.

This sequence joins TRBV19 and TRBJ2-2, with 10 nucleotides matching TRBD1. The CDR3 consists of 15 residues. V was pared by 4 bases and J by 6 bases, with 5 bases of the junction left unmatched. Germline loops: CDR1 LNHDA, CDR2 SQIVND (reference sequence). The CDR3 spells CASSTGQGDAGELFF. Here the CDR3 DNA reads TGTGCCAGTAGTACCGGACAGGGGGACGCCGGGGAGCTGTTTTTT.

The chain is built from TRBV12-3 or TRBV12-4 and TRBJ2-7, with D possibly TRBD1 on 6 matching bases. This CDR3 spans 14 amino acids. The ends were cut back, 8 bases at V and 3 bases at J, with 17 bases in the middle. The CDR3 nucleotides read TGTGCCAGCGGAACCGGGACAAGTAACTACGAGCAGTACTTC. Translated, it gives CASGTGTSNYEQYF.

V is TRBV2 and J is TRBJ2-5, with D possibly TRBD2 on 6 matching bases. The germline gives CDR1 SNHLY, CDR2 FYNNEI. The CDR3 extends over 17 amino acids. The V end was cut by 3 bases, the J end by 0 bases, with 17 bases between. For the CDR3, the DNA is TGTGCCAGCAGTGATGGCGGGACCTCTCCCAACCAAGAGACCCAGTACTTC. As protein: CASSDGGTSPNQETQYF.

CDR3 protein: CSAQTDRVAQETQYF. CDR3 nucleotide sequence: TGCAGTGCCCAAACAGACAGGGTAGCGCAAGAGACCCAGTACTTC. The rearrangement uses TRBV20-1 and TRBJ2-5, with 7 bases fitting TRBD1. This CDR3 contains 15 residues. Germline CDR1 DFQATT, CDR2 SNEGSKA (reference sequence). V dropped 6 bases and J dropped 2; count of bases not matched to a gene: 12.

A few counts support this clonotype. J is TRBJ1-3 and V is TRBV9; possible D gene TRBD1, 5 bases. The CDR3 is 16 amino acids. Germline CDR1 reads SGDLS; CDR2 reads YYNGEE. Trimming cost V 0 bases and J 2 bases, with 12 bases left between them. The CDR3 DNA reads as TGTGCCAGCAGCGTAGCTACGCAGGGACCTGGAAACACCATATATTTT. This translates into CASSVATQGPGNTIYF. Based on the CDR3 plus reference TRBV9 and TRBJ1-3, the full variable domain is DSGVTQTPKHLITATGQRVTLRCSPRSGDLSVYWYQQSLDQGLQFLIQYYNGEERAKGNILERFSAQQFPDLHSELNLSSLELGDSALYFCASSVATQGPGNTIYFGEGSWLTVV.

V and J are TRBV6-2 or TRBV6-3 and TRBJ1-2; D is ambiguous. The CDR3 runs 15 residues. Germline CDR1 is MNHEY and CDR2 is SVGEGT. The V gene lost 6 bases and the J gene lost 4 bases, with 18 bases spanning the gap. CDR3 bases: TGTGCCAGCAGCGTCAGACGGCGGGATGGCTATGGCTACACCTTC. It specifies CASSVRRRDGYGYTF.

The V call is TRBV28, the J call TRBJ1-1, with a possible D match to TRBD1 (6 bases). V gave up 6 bases and J gave up 8 bases, with 13 bases separating them. CDR3 length: 12 amino acids. Looked up from germline, CDR1 is MDHEN and CDR2 is SYDVKM. The CDR3 is CASSWGAAEAFF. The CDR3, as DNA: TGTGCCAGCAGCTGGGGGGCGGCGGAAGCTTTCTTT.

The gene calls are TRBV5-6 and TRBJ2-3; 14 positions match TRBD2. The V and J ends lost 4 bases and 4 bases, in that order; junction bases with no gene match: 8. This CDR3 has 17 amino acids. Germline values: CDR1 SGHDT, CDR2 YYEEEE. CDR3 in amino acids: CASSRGTSGSSADTQYF. DNA for the CDR3: TGTGCCAGCAGCCGAGGGACTAGCGGGAGTTCGGCAGATACGCAGTATTTT.

The chain has TRBV12-3 or TRBV12-4 and TRBJ2-5, with D tentatively TRBD1 (5 bases). Deletions cut 7 bases from V and 5 bases from J, with 14 bases between. The CDR3 extends over 13 amino acids. CDR3 DNA: TGTGCCAGCACCCAGGGATTTGGCGAGACCCAGTACTTC. This codes for CASTQGFGETQYF.

This clonotype appeared a single time. The chain carries TRBV19 and TRBJ2-7; no definite D call. The CDR3 runs to 13 residues. V was pared by 8 bases and J by 3 bases, with 14 bases between. Germline CDR1 is LNHDA and CDR2 is SQIVND (reference sequence). The CDR3 DNA follows: TGTGCCAGTCATGATACCGGCCACTACGAGCAGTACTTC. Translated: CASHDTGHYEQYF.

V is TRBV7-9 and J is TRBJ2-1, with TRBD2 identical over 8 bases. Germline V gives CDR1 SEHNR, CDR2 FQNEAQ (reference sequence). V gave up 4 bases and J gave up 8 bases; unmatched junction bases: 4. This CDR3 region has 13 residues. In DNA, the CDR3 is TGTGCCAGCAGCTGGAAGCGGGAGCATGAGCAGTTCTTC. Translation gives CASSWKREHEQFF.

V and J are TRBV29-1 and TRBJ2-5; D gene ambiguous. Germline CDR1 and CDR2: SQVTM and ANQGSEA. The CDR3 spans 11 residues. V was trimmed by 0 bases and J by 7 bases, leaving 6 bases between them. The CDR3 reads CSVEDQATQYF. CDR3 in DNA: TGCAGCGTTGAAGATCAGGCGACCCAGTACTTC.

The rearrangement joins TRBV12-3 or TRBV12-4 to TRBJ1-1; D ambiguous. Trimming cost V 10 bases and J 0 bases, with 15 bases left between them. The CDR3 has 14 residues. The CDR3 sequence: CATREGGVNTEAFF. The CDR3 bases are TGTGCCACCCGGGAGGGCGGGGTGAACACTGAAGCTTTCTTT.

The V call is TRBV7-9, the J call TRBJ2-6, with unresolved D. The CDR3 is 13 residues long. From germline, CDR1 is SEHNR and CDR2 FQNEAQ (reference sequence). CDR3 loop: CGGQYPGANVLTF. The CDR3 DNA sequence: TGTGGGGGTCAGTACCCTGGGGCCAACGTCCTGACTTTC.

The chain carries TRBV9 and TRBJ1-2; 10 bases align to TRBD1. The germline gives CDR1 SGDLS, CDR2 YYNGEE. The CDR3 totals 17 residues. The trim removed 3 bases at V and 5 bases at J, leaving 13 bases unmatched. This chain's CDR3 is CASSADSLTGGAYGYTF. CDR3 in DNA: TGTGCCAGCAGCGCGGATAGCCTGACAGGGGGCGCATATGGCTACACCTTC.

This chain's CDR3 is CSVEDQQGAYTGELFF. The DNA for the CDR3 is TGCAGCGTTGAAGATCAGCAGGGGGCTTACACCGGGGAGCTGTTTTTT. The V gene is TRBV29-1, the J gene TRBJ2-2; the match to TRBD1 covers 8 bases. V dropped 0 bases and J dropped 3; count of bases not matched to a gene: 6. CDR3 length: 16 residues. The germline gives CDR1 SQVTM, CDR2 ANQGSEA.

The chain has TRBV5-4 and TRBJ2-7, with 8 bases identical to TRBD2. Germline V lookup: CDR1 SGHNT, CDR2 YYREEE (reference sequence). V was pared by 0 bases and J by 0 bases, with 2 bases of the junction left unmatched. The CDR3 totals 15 residues. In DNA, the CDR3 is TGTGCCAGCAGCTTGGTAGCGGGGAGCTCCTACGAGCAGTACTTC. This encodes CASSLVAGSSYEQYF.

This clonotype has a single count. V gene TRBV24-1 combines with J gene TRBJ1-2, with D perhaps matching TRBD1 (6 bases). Trimming removed 8 bases from V and 4 bases from J, with 19 bases in between. This CDR3 region has 15 residues. Germline V lookup: CDR1 KGHDR, CDR2 SFDVKD. CDR3 sequence: CATTSEGGGSYGYTF. Written as DNA, the CDR3 is TGTGCCACCACCTCCGAGGGAGGGGGATCCTATGGCTACACCTTC.

This rearrangement joins TRBV5-6 to TRBJ1-5; no clear D gene. Trimming took 1 base from V and 0 from J, leaving 8 bases between them. Germline V gives CDR1 SGHDT, CDR2 YYEEEE. The CDR3 extends over 15 amino acids. The DNA for the CDR3 is TGTGCCAGCAGCTTGTCGTTCTCTAGCAATCAGCCCCAGCATTTT. It codes for CASSLSFSSNQPQHF.

The chain recombines TRBV7-8 with TRBJ2-2; no clear D gene. Trimming cost V 3 bases and J 10 bases, with 9 bases left between them. Germline CDR1 SGHVS, CDR2 FQNEAQ. There are 12 residues in the CDR3. CDR3 amino acids: CASSLGSEELFF. The CDR3 DNA reads TGTGCCAGCAGCTTGGGAAGCGAGGAGCTGTTTTTT.

The V gene is TRBV6-1, the J gene TRBJ2-5, with 8 bases that match TRBD2. The V and J ends lost 7 bases and 5 bases, in that order; junction bases with no gene match: 15. Germline CDR1 reads MNHNS; CDR2 reads SASEGT. This CDR3 is built from 16 residues. The CDR3 is CASIPSGGRHKETQYF. The CDR3 nucleotides are TGTGCCAGCATCCCCTCGGGAGGGAGGCACAAGGAGACCCAGTACTTC.

This rearrangement joins TRBV20-1 to TRBJ2-1, with D possibly being TRBD2 (6 bases). V shed 0 bases and J shed 14 bases, with 14 bases lying between them. The germline gives CDR1 DFQATT, CDR2 SNEGSKA (reference sequence). The CDR3 runs 12 residues. The CDR3 loop reads CSARDGGPGEFF. CDR3 nucleotides: TGCAGTGCTAGAGATGGGGGACCGGGGGAGTTCTTC.

J is TRBJ2-2 and V is TRBV29-1; TRBD1 or TRBD2 may be the D gene (5 bases each). Trimming stripped 4 bases from V and 5 bases from J, with 8 bases between. Looked up from germline, CDR1 is SQVTM and CDR2 is ANQGSEA. This CDR3 is built from 12 residues. CDR3 loop: CSVVGVTGELFF. As DNA, the CDR3 is TGCAGCGTTGTGGGGGTAACCGGGGAGCTGTTTTTT.

The chain links TRBV6-2 or TRBV6-3 to TRBJ2-7; weak D call: TRBD2 (5 bases). The germline V gene has CDR1 MNHEY and CDR2 SVGEGT. This CDR3 has 14 residues. With 7 bases removed from V and 5 bases from J, the gap between germline ends came to 18 bases. CDR3 amino acids: CASNPIGVRHEQYF. The CDR3 coding sequence is TGTGCCAGCAATCCCATCGGGGTTCGCCACGAGCAGTACTTC.

The gene calls are TRBV20-1 and TRBJ1-1; maybe TRBD1 (5 bases). V was pared by 3 bases and J by 4 bases, with 12 bases between. The CDR3 has 13 residues. CDR1 is DFQATT, CDR2 SNEGSKA, per germline (reference sequence). CDR3 sequence (DNA): TGCAGTGCTAGGGGACGGCGGGGCACTGAAGCTTTCTTT. Its translation is CSARGRRGTEAFF.

The chain is built from TRBV3-1 and TRBJ2-7; TRBD2 matches 11 bases. CDR3 size: 14 residues. Trimming cost V 6 bases and J 7 bases; bases outside gene matches: 8. CDR1 is LGHDT, CDR2 YNNKEL, per germline (reference sequence). Here the CDR3 DNA reads TGTGCCAGCAGTTCGGGACTAGCGGTCCGGGAGCAGTACTTC. This codes for CASSSGLAVREQYF.